What follows are 10 T cell receptor beta chains derived from one specimen sequenced in a study of T cells in Graves' hyperthyroidism and ophthalmopathy (dated by TCRdb to between 2019 and 2020). Libraries came from multiplex PCR. Sequencing instrument: Illumina HiSeq 2000. Amplification of TCR beta CDR3 regions was carried out from RNA transcripts. For the first round of RT-PCR on the TCR CDR3, the HTBI primer set was used together with the Qiagen OneStep RT-PCR kit. Clones were called with MiXCR by TCRdb after fastp trimmed the public reads at Q25, and only in-frame beta chains were retained. One record per CDR3 amino acid sequence lists the most common genes and DNA. This sample has 550,000 to 700,000 distinct CDR3 sequences in its table, and over 12% of those were observed once. The leading ten clones occupy about 4.5% of the sample. The sample was blood. These receptors all come from a middle-aged woman with Graves' ophthalmopathy.

This clonotype was detected many times. V usage is TRBV20-1 and J usage is TRBJ1-1; D is unclear. Trimming took 0 bases from V and 1 from J, leaving 9 bases between them. The CDR3 spans 14 residues. The germline gives CDR1 DFQATT, CDR2 SNEGSKA (reference sequence). The CDR3 DNA reads TGCAGTGCTAGAGATATAGCCCCGAACACTGAAGCTTTCTTT. Its translation is CSARDIAPNTEAFF.

This clonotype has at least ten counts. The germline gene is not matched at one end of the junction; a read error may be the cause. The rearrangement joins TRBV28 to TRBJ1-1; D is unclear. In germline, CDR1 is MDHEN, CDR2 SYDVKM. The CDR3 is 12 residues long. The CDR3 coding sequence is TGTGCCAGCACACGGGGAAACACTGAAGCTTCCTTT. It is translated as CASTRGNTEASF.

This clonotype was observed many times. The V call is TRBV28, the J call TRBJ1-1; D ambiguous. Germline loops: CDR1 MDHEN, CDR2 SYDVKM. This CDR3 spans 14 amino acids. The V and J ends lost 3 bases and 1 base respectively, with 9 bases between them. CDR3 sequence reads: CASSLHSSNTEAFF. Written as DNA, the CDR3 is TGTGCCAGCAGTTTGCACAGTTCGAACACTGAAGCTTTCTTT. Complete variable domain (other parts from reference TRBV28 and TRBJ1-1): DVKVTQSSRYLVKRTGEKVFLECVQDMDHENMFWYRQDPGLGLRLIYFSYDVKMKEKGDIPEGYSVSREKKERFSLILESASTNQTSMYLCASSLHSSNTEAFFGQGTRLTVV.

The chain joins TRBV6-2 or TRBV6-3 to TRBJ1-1; 11 bases are shared with TRBD1. The V and J ends lost 5 bases and 6 bases, in that order; junction bases with no gene match: 8. This CDR3 is built from 15 residues. Germline CDR1 MNHEY, CDR2 SVGEGT. The CDR3 protein is CASSQLDRGLAEAFF. CDR3 DNA: TGTGCCAGCAGTCAGCTGGACAGGGGGCTCGCTGAAGCTTTCTTT.

This clonotype was seen at least ten times. V and J are TRBV7-2 and TRBJ1-5; D unresolved. The V gene lost 3 bases and the J gene lost 0 bases, with 9 bases spanning the gap. In germline, CDR1 is SGHTA, CDR2 FQGNSA. The CDR3 totals 15 residues. CDR3 loop: CASSFFTDSNQPQHF. Written as DNA, the CDR3 is TGTGCCAGCAGCTTCTTTACGGATAGCAATCAGCCCCAGCATTTT.

This clonotype was counted ten times or more. CDR3 protein: CASNPAGGTNTGELFF. CDR3 bases: TGTGCCAGCAACCCGGCGGGGGGGACGAACACCGGGGAGCTGTTTTTT. The chain recombines TRBV7-8 with TRBJ2-2, with TRBD2 identical over 9 bases. Trimming at V came to 7 bases and at J to 0 bases, leaving 6 bases not matched to a gene. CDR1 SGHVS and CDR2 FQNEAQ come from the germline V gene. The CDR3 extends over 16 amino acids.

Many counts were recorded for this clonotype. V gene TRBV28 combines with J gene TRBJ2-7, with a weak D call TRBD1 (5 bases). Trimming left V 4 bases short and J 3 bases short, with 16 bases between. The CDR3 loop spans 15 amino acids. Looked up from germline, CDR1 is MDHEN and CDR2 is SYDVKM. In DNA, the CDR3 is TGTGCCAGCAGTTACAGGCCTACAAGCTTCTACGAGCAGTACTTC. It codes for CASSYRPTSFYEQYF.

This clonotype was counted ten times or more. The rearrangement uses TRBV6-5 and TRBJ2-7; 13 positions match TRBD2. The trim removed 2 bases at V and 12 bases at J, leaving 10 bases unmatched. The germline V gene has CDR1 MNHEY and CDR2 SVGAGI. This CDR3 has 15 residues. CDR3 sequence (DNA): TGTGCCAGCAGTTACGCCGGGACTAGCGGGATTGGTCGGTACTTC. Translation gives CASSYAGTSGIGRYF.

There are many counts of this clonotype. The genes are TRBV11-2 and TRBJ1-3, with D perhaps TRBD1 (5 bases). Germline V gene sequence: CDR1 SGHAT, CDR2 FQNNGV. The CDR3 sequence is 13 residues long. The V end was cut by 8 bases, the J end by 8 bases, with 16 bases between. The CDR3 region has the DNA TGTGCCAGCGGGGCCCGAAAAACAGACACCATATATTTT. This encodes CASGARKTDTIYF.

This clonotype was recorded a few times. V gene TRBV27 combines with J gene TRBJ1-6; D may be TRBD1 (6 bases). The length of the CDR3 is 15 residues. V was cut by 2 bases and J by 10 bases, with 15 bases left in between. The germline V gene encodes CDR1 MNHEY and CDR2 SMNVEV (reference sequence). CDR3 residues: CASSLNGGGGSPLHF. CDR3 bases: TGTGCCAGCAGTTTAAATGGAGGGGGGGGGTCACCCCTCCACTTT.